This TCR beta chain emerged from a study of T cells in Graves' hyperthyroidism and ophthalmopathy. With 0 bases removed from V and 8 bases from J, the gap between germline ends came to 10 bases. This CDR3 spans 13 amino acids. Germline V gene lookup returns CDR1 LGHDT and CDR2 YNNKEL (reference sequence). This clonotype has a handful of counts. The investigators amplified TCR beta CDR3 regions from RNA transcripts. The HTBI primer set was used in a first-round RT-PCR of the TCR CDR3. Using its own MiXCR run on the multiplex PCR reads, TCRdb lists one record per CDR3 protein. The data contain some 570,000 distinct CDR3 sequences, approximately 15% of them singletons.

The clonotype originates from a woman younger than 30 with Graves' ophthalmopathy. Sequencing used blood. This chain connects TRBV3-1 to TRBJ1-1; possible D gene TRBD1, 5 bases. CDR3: CASSQDEGAEAFF. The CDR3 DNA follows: TGTGCCAGCAGCCAAGATGAAGGGGCCGAAGCTTTCTTT.